This TCR beta chain derives from a study of blood T cell repertoires in COVID-19 (dated by TCRdb to the early 2020s). In the study overall: Samples from collaborators originated in the United States, Italy and Spain and spanned both the acute and convalescent phases of COVID-19. The material from the prospective study consisted of cDNA or gDNA derived from T cells, B-cell-depleted T cells, or PBMCs. Subjects who had been exposed to COVID-19, were actively infected with it, or had recovered from it provided the deeply sampled blood TCRbeta repertoires that made up the dataset. The repertoires were released in a freely available public database meant as a resource for research on the immune response to SARS-CoV-2. The samples were drawn from two sources: the first 160 participants of the ongoing ImmuneRACE study, and 1,200 or so subjects contributed by 6 global collaborators. A de-identified subject ID, COVID-19 status, age in years and sex were almost always included in the sample metadata. Where available, HLA class I and class II types were obtained from metadata supplied by the sample provider rather than from assay-based typing. Summary of the overall study and its limitations: Clinical and demographic metadata were provided uncurated, with the amount varying by source and participant.

At one collaborating source in Seattle, patients were enrolled during active infection and were followed longitudinally through the course of disease. The collaborating institutions used their own protocols to collect whole blood in K2EDTA tubes. For TCRbeta analysis, collaborators shipped samples in one of three forms: frozen whole blood, isolated PBMCs, or DNA extracted from either of those sample types. TCRbeta CDR3 regions were amplified from genomic DNA using the immunoSEQ Assay, a bias-controlled multiplex PCR. The paper's data handling went like this. The number of nucleated cells in each sample was estimated from the amplification of reference gene primers within the assay. To quantify the absolute abundance of each unique TCRbeta CDR3 rearrangement, sequence reads were collapsed and filtered. For each sample, productive Simpson clonality was calculated as the square root of Simpson's diversity index over productive rearrangements. Here the immuneACCESS table is served through TCRdb, limited to in-frame sequences with V and J called. Missing clones are a known gap in these copies; in checked studies unresolved V genes cover under half, and the rest lacks a known reason. From that table come the V and J calls and clone size; the DNA was used to work out D and trimming. The sample records nearly 200,000 clones, approximately 80% of which are singletons. The top ten clones comprise around 1% of the sample.

In the case of this clone: The antigen it binds to is not known. No quality values exist for individual bases; no much larger clone is one base distant.

The CDR3, cysteine through phenylalanine, is 14 amino acids long. Just the 42-base CDR3 DNA is kept, in frame starting at base 1. V was cut back by 3 bases and J by 2 bases, leaving a gap of 11 bases between them. The CDR1 and CDR2 encoded by the germline V gene are MNHEY and SVGAGI. The rearranged chain carries TRBV6-5 and TRBJ2-7; TRBD1 could be the D gene, as 6 bases match. The specimen sequenced was peripheral blood. This sequence was found in a man between 60 and 70 years old with COVID-19, enrolled during active disease. The CDR3 amino acid sequence is: CASSYLDRTYEQYF. Here is the DNA: TGTGCCAGCAGTTATCTCGACAGGACCTACGAGCAGTACTTC.